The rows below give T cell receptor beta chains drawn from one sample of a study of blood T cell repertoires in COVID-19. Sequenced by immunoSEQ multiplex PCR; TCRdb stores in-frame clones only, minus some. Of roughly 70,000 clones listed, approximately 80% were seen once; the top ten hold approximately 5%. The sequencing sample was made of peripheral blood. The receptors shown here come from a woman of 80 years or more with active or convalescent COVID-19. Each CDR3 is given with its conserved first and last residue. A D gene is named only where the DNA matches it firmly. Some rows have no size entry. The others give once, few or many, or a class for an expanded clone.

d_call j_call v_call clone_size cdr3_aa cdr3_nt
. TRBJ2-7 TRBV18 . CASSPKDRTYEQYF TGTGCCAGCTCACCAAAAGACAGAACCTACGAGCAGTACTTC
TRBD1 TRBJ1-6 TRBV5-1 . CASSTQGQGNSPLHF TGCGCCAGCAGCACCCAGGGACAGGGAAATTCACCCCTCCACTTT
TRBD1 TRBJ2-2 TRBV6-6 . CASVPTGRGTGELFF TGTGCCAGCGTGCCGACAGGGCGTGGGACCGGGGAGCTGTTTTTT
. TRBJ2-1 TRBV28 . CANRLPPRRDYNEQFF TGTGCCAACCGCCTACCTCCCCGGAGAGATTACAATGAGCAGTTCTTC
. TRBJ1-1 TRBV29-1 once CSVGGGSGTEAFF TGCAGCGTAGGCGGGGGCTCGGGCACTGAAGCTTTCTTT
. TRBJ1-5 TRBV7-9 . CASSPAWGGKSYSNQPQHF TGTGCCAGCAGCCCCGCTTGGGGGGGGAAATCCTATAGCAATCAGCCCCAGCATTTT
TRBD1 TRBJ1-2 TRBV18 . CASSPTDRGSFGYTF TGTGCCAGCTCACCGACGGACAGGGGGTCTTTTGGCTACACCTTC
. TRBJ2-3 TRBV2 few CASGLQDTQYF TGTGCCAGCGGCTTGCAAGATACGCAGTATTTT
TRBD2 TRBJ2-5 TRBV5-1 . CASSFSGGIQETQYF TGCGCCAGCAGCTTTAGCGGGGGGATACAAGAGACCCAGTACTTC
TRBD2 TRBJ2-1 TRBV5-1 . CASSLGLGLYNEQFF TGCGCCAGCAGCCTCGGACTAGGACTGTACAATGAGCAGTTCTTC
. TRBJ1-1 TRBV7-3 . CASSLSAGNTEAFF TGTGCCAGCAGCTTAAGTGCGGGGAACACTGAAGCTTTCTTT
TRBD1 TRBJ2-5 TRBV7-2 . CASSSRQGSLPHF TGTGCCAGCAGCTCCCGACAGGGTAGTTTGCCCCACTTC
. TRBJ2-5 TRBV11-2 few CASSSNLNSKETQYF TGTGCCAGCAGCTCTAATCTTAACAGTAAAGAGACCCAGTACTTC
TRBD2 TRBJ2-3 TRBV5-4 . CASSLVGGLTDTQYF TGTGCCAGCAGCTTGGTGGGAGGGTTGACAGATACGCAGTATTTT
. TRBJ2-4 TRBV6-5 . CASSYRGGGNIQYF TGTGCCAGCAGCTACAGGGGAGGGGGAAACATTCAGTACTTC
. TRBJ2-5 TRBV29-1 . CSVAEETQYF TGCAGCGTTGCGGAGGAGACCCAGTACTTC
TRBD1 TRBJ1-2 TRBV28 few CASSFRDRGIYGYTF TGTGCCAGCAGCTTCCGGGACAGGGGTATCTATGGCTACACCTTC
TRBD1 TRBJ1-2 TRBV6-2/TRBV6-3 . CASSRDSNYGYTF TGTGCCAGCAGTAGGGACAGTAACTATGGCTACACCTTC
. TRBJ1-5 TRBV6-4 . CARSSSGGNQPQHF TGTGCCAGGAGTTCATCGGGGGGCAATCAGCCCCAGCATTTT
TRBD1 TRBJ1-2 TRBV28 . CATPMGTGIGYTF TGTGCCACCCCCATGGGGACAGGGATAGGCTACACCTTC
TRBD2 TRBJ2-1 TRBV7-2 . CASGPGVAGYSYNEQFF TGTGCCAGCGGCCCCGGGGTAGCGGGTTACTCCTACAATGAGCAGTTCTTC
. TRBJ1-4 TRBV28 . CASLGRLNEKLFF TGTGCCAGCCTTGGCCGTTTGAATGAAAAACTGTTTTTT
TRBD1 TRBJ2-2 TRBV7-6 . CASSFEAGGTFTGELFF TGTGCCAGCAGCTTTGAAGCAGGGGGTACTTTCACCGGGGAGCTGTTTTTT
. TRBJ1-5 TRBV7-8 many CASSQGLYLDISNQPQHF TGTGCCAGCAGCCAGGGACTGTACCTGGATATAAGCAATCAGCCCCAGCATTTT
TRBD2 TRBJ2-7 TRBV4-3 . CASSQNLAGGVYEQYF TGCGCCAGCAGCCAAAACTTAGCGGGAGGTGTCTACGAGCAGTACTTC
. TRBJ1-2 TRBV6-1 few CASSEGSQGGYTF TGTGCCAGCAGTGAAGGGTCCCAGGGTGGCTACACCTTC
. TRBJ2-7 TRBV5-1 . CASSLDGTDYYEQYF TGCGCCAGCAGCTTGGACGGCACAGACTACTACGAGCAGTACTTC
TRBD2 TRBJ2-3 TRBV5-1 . CASSPGLAGADTQYF TGCGCCAGCAGCCCCGGACTAGCGGGAGCAGATACGCAGTATTTT
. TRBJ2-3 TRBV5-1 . CASSHQQGGYADTQYF TGCGCCAGCAGCCACCAACAGGGTGGATACGCAGATACGCAGTATTTT
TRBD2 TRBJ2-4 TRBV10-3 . CAISEIRLAGGVGENIQYF TGTGCCATCAGTGAAATTCGGCTAGCGGGGGGAGTCGGCGAAAACATTCAGTACTTC
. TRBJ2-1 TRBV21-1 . CASSIDPDSSSYNEQFF TGTGCCAGCAGCATCGATCCCGACAGTAGCTCCTACAATGAGCAGTTCTTC
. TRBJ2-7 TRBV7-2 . CASSPTRFEQYF TGTGCCAGCAGCCCGACTAGGTTCGAGCAGTACTTC
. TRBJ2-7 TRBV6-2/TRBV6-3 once CASSYSAGIVSEQYF TGTGCCAGCAGTTACTCCGCAGGGATAGTATCCGAGCAGTACTTC
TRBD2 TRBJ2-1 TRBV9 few CASSPRDYNYNEQFF TGTGCCAGCAGCCCCCGGGACTATAACTACAATGAGCAGTTCTTC
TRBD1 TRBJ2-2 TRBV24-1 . CATSDLGLGTGGEDGELFF TGTGCCACCAGTGATTTGGGGCTGGGGACAGGGGGCGAAGACGGGGAGCTGTTTTTT
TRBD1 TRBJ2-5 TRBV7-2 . CASSPRTGWETQYF TGTGCCAGCAGCCCGCGGACAGGGTGGGAGACCCAGTACTTC
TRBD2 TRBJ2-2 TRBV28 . CASSPWTSGTTGELFF TGTGCCAGCAGCCCCTGGACTAGCGGGACCACCGGGGAGCTGTTTTTT
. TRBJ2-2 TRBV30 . CAWSNRDRRTGELFF TGTGCCTGGAGTAACCGGGATCGAAGGACCGGGGAGCTGTTTTTT
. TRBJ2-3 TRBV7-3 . CASSPQGLTQYF TGTGCCAGCAGCCCCCAGGGGCTGACGCAGTATTTT
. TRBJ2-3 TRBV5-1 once CASSLTQISASGTDTQYF TGCGCCAGCAGCTTGACCCAAATTTCAGCTAGCGGCACAGATACGCAGTATTTT
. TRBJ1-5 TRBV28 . CASKGGNQPQHF TGTGCCAGCAAGGGGGGCAATCAGCCCCAGCATTTT
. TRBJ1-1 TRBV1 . CTSSHGGQDTEAFF TGCACCAGCAGCCACGGGGGGCAAGACACTGAAGCTTTCTTT
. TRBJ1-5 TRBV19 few CASTREGEPQHF TGTGCCAGTACCCGGGAGGGTGAGCCCCAGCATTTT
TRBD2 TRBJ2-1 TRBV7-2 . CASSPRVGEGEQFF TGTGCCAGCAGCCCAAGGGTGGGGGAGGGTGAGCAGTTCTTC